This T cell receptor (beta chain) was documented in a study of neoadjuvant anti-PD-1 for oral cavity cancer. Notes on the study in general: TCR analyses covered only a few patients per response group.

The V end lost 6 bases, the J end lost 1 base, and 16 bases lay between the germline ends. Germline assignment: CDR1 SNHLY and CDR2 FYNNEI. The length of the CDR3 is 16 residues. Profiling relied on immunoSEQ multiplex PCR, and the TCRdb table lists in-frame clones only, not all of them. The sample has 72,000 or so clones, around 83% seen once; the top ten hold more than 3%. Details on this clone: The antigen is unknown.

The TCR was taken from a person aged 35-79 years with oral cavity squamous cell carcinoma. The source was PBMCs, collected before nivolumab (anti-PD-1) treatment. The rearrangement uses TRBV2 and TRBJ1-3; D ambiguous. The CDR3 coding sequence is TGTGCCAGCAGCGGCACAAGCGGGATTTCTGGAAACACCATATATTTT. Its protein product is CASSGTSGISGNTIYF.